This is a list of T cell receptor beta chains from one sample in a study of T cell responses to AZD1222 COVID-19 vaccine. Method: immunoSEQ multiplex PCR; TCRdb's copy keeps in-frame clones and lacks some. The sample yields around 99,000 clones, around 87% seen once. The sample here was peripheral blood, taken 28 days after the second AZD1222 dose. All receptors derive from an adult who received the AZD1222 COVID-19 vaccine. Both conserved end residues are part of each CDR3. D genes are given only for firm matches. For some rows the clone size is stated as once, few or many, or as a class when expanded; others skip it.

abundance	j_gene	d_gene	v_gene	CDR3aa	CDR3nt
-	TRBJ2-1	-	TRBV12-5	CASGPRGAASSYNEQFF	TGTGCTAGTGGTCCCCGGGGAGCGGCAAGCTCCTACAATGAGCAGTTCTTC
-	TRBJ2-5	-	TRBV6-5	CASTRGVAETQYF	TGTGCCAGCACACGGGGAGTTGCAGAGACCCAGTACTTC
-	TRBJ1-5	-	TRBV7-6	CASSPQGGGGQPQHF	TGTGCCAGCAGCCCCCAGGGCGGGGGGGGTCAGCCCCAGCATTTT
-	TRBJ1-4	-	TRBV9	CASSVGGLLNEKLFF	TGTGCCAGCAGCGTCGGAGGCCTCCTTAATGAAAAACTGTTTTTT
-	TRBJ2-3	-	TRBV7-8	CASSLGGFTDTQYF	TGTGCCAGCAGCTTAGGGGGATTCACAGATACGCAGTATTTT
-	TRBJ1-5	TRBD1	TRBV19	CASSMVIGQGYQPQHF	TGTGCCAGTAGTATGGTTATAGGACAGGGATATCAGCCCCAGCATTTT
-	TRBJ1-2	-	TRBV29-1	CSAAGSLNYGYTF	TGCAGCGCCGCTGGGAGTCTTAACTATGGCTACACCTTC
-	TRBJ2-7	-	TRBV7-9	CASSLAGGFSYYEQYF	TGTGCCAGCAGCTTAGCCGGGGGCTTTAGTTACTACGAGCAGTACTTC
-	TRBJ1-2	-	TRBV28	CASSLPPWTANYGYTF	TGTGCCAGCAGTTTACCTCCCTGGACAGCTAACTATGGCTACACCTTC
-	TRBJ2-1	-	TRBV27	CASSQLTAYNEQFF	TGTGCCAGCAGTCAGTTGACAGCCTACAATGAGCAGTTCTTC
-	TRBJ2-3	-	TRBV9	CASGGAGRRTDTQYF	TGTGCCAGCGGGGGCGCGGGACGGCGCACAGATACGCAGTATTTT
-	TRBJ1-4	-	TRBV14	CASSQWLGEKLFF	TGTGCCAGCAGCCAGTGGTTGGGTGAGAAACTGTTTTTT
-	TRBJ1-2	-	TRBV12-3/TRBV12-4	CASSLSGTGYTF	TGTGCCAGCAGTTTGTCTGGGACTGGCTACACCTTC
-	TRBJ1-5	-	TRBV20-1	CSASETPNQPQHF	TGCAGTGCTAGTGAGACTCCAAATCAGCCCCAGCATTTT
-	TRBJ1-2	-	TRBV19	CASSFVRGGLNGYTF	TGTGCCAGTAGTTTCGTCCGGGGGGGTCTGAACGGCTACACCTTC
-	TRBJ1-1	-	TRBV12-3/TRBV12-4	CASSPLTEAFF	TGTGCCAGCAGCCCCCTGACTGAAGCTTTCTTT
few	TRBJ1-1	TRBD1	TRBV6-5	CASSYGDRRAEAFF	TGTGCCAGCAGTTACGGGGACAGGAGAGCTGAAGCTTTCTTT
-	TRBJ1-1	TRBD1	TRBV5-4	CASSLDKTGLNTEAFF	TGTGCCAGCAGCTTGGATAAGACAGGGTTGAACACTGAAGCTTTCTTT
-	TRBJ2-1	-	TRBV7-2	CASSPGMLYNEQFF	TGTGCCAGCAGCCCGGGGATGCTCTACAATGAGCAGTTCTTC
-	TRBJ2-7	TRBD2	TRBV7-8	CASSLAKRGGLSEQYF	TGTGCCAGCAGCTTAGCAAAGCGGGGGGGCCTCTCCGAGCAGTACTTC
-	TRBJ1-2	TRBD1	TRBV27	CASSLSLGTGGYTF	TGTGCCAGCAGTTTATCTTTAGGGACAGGCGGCTACACCTTC
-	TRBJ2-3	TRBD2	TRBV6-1	CASSVSTSGGATDTQYF	TGTGCCAGCAGTGTTTCGACTAGCGGGGGGGCAACAGATACGCAGTATTTT
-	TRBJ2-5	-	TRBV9	CASSPSPGEGTQYF	TGTGCCAGCAGCCCAAGCCCCGGTGAGGGGACCCAGTACTTC
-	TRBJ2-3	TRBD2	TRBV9	CASSAPGLAEKDTQYF	TGTGCCAGCAGCGCCCCGGGGCTAGCGGAGAAAGATACGCAGTATTTT
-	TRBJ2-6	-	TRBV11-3	CASSPTGANVLTF	TGTGCCAGCAGCCCCACGGGGGCCAACGTCCTGACTTTC
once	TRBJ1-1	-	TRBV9	CASSVAVEMGTEAFF	TGTGCCAGCAGCGTAGCGGTAGAGATGGGCACTGAAGCTTTCTTT
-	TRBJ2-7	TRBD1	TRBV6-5	CASSYSRGQEYEQYF	TGTGCCAGCAGTTACTCGAGGGGACAGGAATACGAGCAGTACTTC
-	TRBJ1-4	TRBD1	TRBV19	CASSATGLGEKLFF	TGTGCCAGTAGTGCGACAGGGCTTGGTGAAAAACTGTTTTTT